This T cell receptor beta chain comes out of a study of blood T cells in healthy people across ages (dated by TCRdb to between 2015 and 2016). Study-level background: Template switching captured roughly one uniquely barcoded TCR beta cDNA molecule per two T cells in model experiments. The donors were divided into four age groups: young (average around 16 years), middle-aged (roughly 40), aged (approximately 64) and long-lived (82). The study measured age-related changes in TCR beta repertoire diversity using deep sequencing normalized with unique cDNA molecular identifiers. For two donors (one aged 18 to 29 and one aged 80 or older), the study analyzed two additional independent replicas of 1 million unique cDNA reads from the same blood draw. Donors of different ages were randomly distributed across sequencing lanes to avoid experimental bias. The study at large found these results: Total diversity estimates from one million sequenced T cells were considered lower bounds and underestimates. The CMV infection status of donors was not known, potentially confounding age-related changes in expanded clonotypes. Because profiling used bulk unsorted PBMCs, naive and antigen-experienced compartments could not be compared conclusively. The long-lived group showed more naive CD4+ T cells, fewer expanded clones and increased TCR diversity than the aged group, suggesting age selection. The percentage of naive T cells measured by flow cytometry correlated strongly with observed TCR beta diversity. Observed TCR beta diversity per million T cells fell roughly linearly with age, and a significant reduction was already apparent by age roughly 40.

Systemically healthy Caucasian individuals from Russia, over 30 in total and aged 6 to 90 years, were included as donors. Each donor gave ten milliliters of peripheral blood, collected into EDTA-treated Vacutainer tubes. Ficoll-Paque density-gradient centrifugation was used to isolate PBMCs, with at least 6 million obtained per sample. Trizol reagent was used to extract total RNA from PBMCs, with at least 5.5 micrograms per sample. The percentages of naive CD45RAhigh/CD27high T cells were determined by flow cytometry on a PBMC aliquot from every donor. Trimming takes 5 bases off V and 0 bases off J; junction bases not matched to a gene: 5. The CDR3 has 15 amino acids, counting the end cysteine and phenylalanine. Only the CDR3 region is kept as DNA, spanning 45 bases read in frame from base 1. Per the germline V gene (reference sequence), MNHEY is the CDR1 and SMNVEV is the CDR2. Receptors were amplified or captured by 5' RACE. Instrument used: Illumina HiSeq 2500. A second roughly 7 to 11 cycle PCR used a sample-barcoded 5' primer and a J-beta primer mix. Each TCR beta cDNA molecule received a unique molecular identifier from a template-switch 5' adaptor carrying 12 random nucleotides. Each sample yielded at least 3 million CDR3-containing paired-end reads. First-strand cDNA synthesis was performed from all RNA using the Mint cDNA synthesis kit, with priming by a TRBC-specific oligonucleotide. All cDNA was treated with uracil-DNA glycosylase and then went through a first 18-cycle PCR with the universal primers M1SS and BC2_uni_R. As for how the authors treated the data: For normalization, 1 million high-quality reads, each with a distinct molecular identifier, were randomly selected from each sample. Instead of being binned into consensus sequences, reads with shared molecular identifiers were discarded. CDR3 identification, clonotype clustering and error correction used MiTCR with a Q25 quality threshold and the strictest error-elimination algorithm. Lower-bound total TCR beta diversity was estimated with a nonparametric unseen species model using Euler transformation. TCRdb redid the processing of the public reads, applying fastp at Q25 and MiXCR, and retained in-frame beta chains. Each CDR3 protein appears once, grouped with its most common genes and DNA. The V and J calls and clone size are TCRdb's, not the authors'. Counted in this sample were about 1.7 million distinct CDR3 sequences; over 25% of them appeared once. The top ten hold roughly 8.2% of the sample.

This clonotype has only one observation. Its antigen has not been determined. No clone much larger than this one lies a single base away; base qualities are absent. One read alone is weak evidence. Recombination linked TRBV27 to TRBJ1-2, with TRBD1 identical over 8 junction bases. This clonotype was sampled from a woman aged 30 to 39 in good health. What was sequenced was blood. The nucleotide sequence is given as TGTGCCAGCAGTCATCGGACAGGGCCTAACTATGGCTACACCTTC. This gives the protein CASSHRTGPNYGYTF.